This section outlines one TCR beta chain sequence together with its context. Its antigen remains unknown. This entry belongs to a study of blood T cells in healthy people across ages. Study background: About one barcoded beta molecule per two T cells came from capture by template switching. Study-level findings and limits: Diversity of TCR beta correlated strongly with naive T cell percentage. Unsorted PBMCs blocked a conclusive comparison of naive and antigen-experienced cells.

The extraction recovered at least 5.5 micrograms of total RNA per sample. The CDR3 is 13 residues long. Germline assignment: CDR1 SNHLY and CDR2 FYNNEI. The V and J ends lost 5 bases and 3 bases respectively, with 11 bases between them. Using a J-beta primer mix together with a sample-barcoded 5' primer, a second PCR was run for about 6 to 11 cycles. From the 5' RACE reads, TCRdb called clonotypes with MiXCR, one entry per CDR3 protein. Altogether approximately 360,000 distinct CDR3 sequences are present, more than 45% being singletons, with the ten largest covering over 40%. This TCR was recovered from a man aged 55 to 70 in good health. The V call is TRBV2, the J call TRBJ2-7, with D perhaps TRBD1 or TRBD2 (5 bases each). The sequenced sample consisted of blood. As DNA, the CDR3 is TGTGCCAGCAGTTTCGGGGCAGACTACGAGCAGTACTTC. It codes for CASSFGADYEQYF.